The entry below describes one TCR beta chain. Its antigen is not identified. PCR was performed using 60 Vbeta and 13 Jbeta primers. The repertoire was sequenced with immunoSEQ multiplex PCR; TCRdb's copy has only in-frame clones and lacks some. The top ten clones hold less than 2.5% of a sample with 150,000 to 250,000 clones, roughly 85% of them seen once. The data were taken from a study of cytomegalovirus exposure and HLA in healthy donors. Study information: In an earlier analysis, 90 million to 120 million unique TCR beta sequences were found from about 180 million T cells. Clustering assigned about 76% of the approximately 400 genotyped donors to the Caucasian-associated ancestry cluster. Notes on the study in general: The authors later linked a missense DCLRE1C variant to TCR beta V- and J-gene trimming. Earlier results showed most TCR beta V segments being productive about 90% or about 30% of the time.

The CDR3 consists of 14 residues. V was cut by 5 bases and J by 0 bases, with 8 bases left in between. The V gene's germline CDR1 is SGHTA and CDR2 FQGNSA. Specimen: PBMCs. This rearrangement joins TRBV7-2 to TRBJ1-5; D gene unclear. This clonotype was obtained from a woman between 45 and 60 years old in good health and CMV-seronegative. The CDR3 is CASSKPYSNQPQHF. DNA of the CDR3: TGTGCCAGCAGCAAGCCTTATAGCAATCAGCCCCAGCATTTT.